Detailed here is one T cell receptor (beta chain). The target antigen is unknown. The sample is drawn from a study of cytomegalovirus exposure and HLA in healthy donors. Whole-study findings and limits: Reported performance of the classifier showed diagnosis of cytomegalovirus status with high specificity and sensitivity.

The CDR3 contains 16 residues. CDR1 SGHNT and CDR2 YENEEA come from the germline V gene. The V gene end was trimmed by 5 bases and the J gene end by 0 bases; junction bases not matched to a gene: 8. Primers included in the PCR were 60 Vbeta and 13 Jbeta primers. Some clones are missing from TCRdb's copy, which holds only in-frame ones; the method was immunoSEQ multiplex PCR. This sample has around 92,000 clones, with about 84% found just once. This TCR was recovered from a man aged 18-30 years in good health and CMV-seronegative. This chain uses TRBV11-3 with TRBJ2-3; 7 nucleotides line up with TRBD1. The sample was PBMCs. CDR3 protein: CASSPGTASSTDTQYF. The CDR3 DNA sequence: TGTGCCAGCAGCCCAGGGACAGCGTCTAGCACAGATACGCAGTATTTT.